Listed below are T cell receptor beta chains from one sample, sequenced in a study of cytomegalovirus exposure and HLA in healthy donors. Clones were sequenced by immunoSEQ multiplex PCR, and TCRdb holds only the in-frame ones, with some missing. The table records around 120,000 clones, around four fifths of them present only once. Sequences were obtained from PBMCs. Every receptor here comes from a woman between 40 and 55 years old in good health and CMV-seronegative. Both conserved end residues are part of each CDR3. The D gene is left open where the match is weak. Size is stated for part of the rows, as once, few or many counts, or as a class when the clone is expanded.

j_call	clone_size	d_call	v_call	cdr3_nt	cdr3_aa
TRBJ2-7	NA	TRBD1	TRBV9	TGTGCCAGCAGCCCTTCAATTCCCGGGACAGGGCTTCGCTACGAGCAGTACTTC	CASSPSIPGTGLRYEQYF
TRBJ1-1	NA	TRBD1	TRBV7-9	TGTTCCAGCAGCTTCCGGGACAGGCGCGTCACTGAAGCTTTCTTT	CSSSFRDRRVTEAFF
TRBJ1-4	NA	TRBD1	TRBV7-2	TGTGCCAGCAGCCCCTTGCGGGGACAGGGGATTAATGAAAAACTGTTTTTT	CASSPLRGQGINEKLFF
TRBJ1-1	NA	NA	TRBV28	TGTGCCAGCAGCCTACCCGGACAGTTCGCCGAAGCTTTCTTT	CASSLPGQFAEAFF
TRBJ1-4	few	NA	TRBV6-1	TGTGCCAGCAGTGAAAAGGGGGTAACTCTTGCAACTAATGAAAAACTGTTTTTT	CASSEKGVTLATNEKLFF
TRBJ2-2	few	TRBD1	TRBV7-9	TGTGCCAGCAGCCCAGGACAGGGGTACACCGGGGAGCTGTTTTTT	CASSPGQGYTGELFF
TRBJ2-2	NA	NA	TRBV7-9	TGTGCCAGCAGTCCACAGGGAAACGGGGAGCTGTTTTTT	CASSPQGNGELFF
TRBJ2-2	NA	NA	TRBV4-1	TGCGCCAGCAGCCCCGGGGTCGGGGAGCTGTTTTTT	CASSPGVGELFF
TRBJ1-2	once	TRBD1	TRBV15	TGTGCCACCAGCAGAGGGATAGGGGGCGGAAGTGGCTACACCTTC	CATSRGIGGGSGYTF
TRBJ2-3	NA	NA	TRBV14	TGTGCCAGCAGCGAGGAATTACAGGGAAGCACAGATACGCAGTATTTT	CASSEELQGSTDTQYF
TRBJ1-2	few	NA	TRBV2	TGTGCCAGCAGTGAATTGGTGGGGGCGCGGGGCTACACCTTC	CASSELVGARGYTF
TRBJ2-7	NA	NA	TRBV28	TGTGCCAGCAGTTTAACTAGCGAGCAGTACTTC	CASSLTSEQYF
TRBJ2-1	NA	NA	TRBV15	TGTGCCACCAGCACTGAGGCAAATGAGCAGTTCTTC	CATSTEANEQFF
TRBJ1-4	few	NA	TRBV7-6	TGTGCCAGCAGCGCTTCAGGGCCTAATGAAAAACTGTTTTTT	CASSASGPNEKLFF
TRBJ2-7	NA	TRBD1	TRBV10-3	TGTGCCACGCGACAGGGGGCGGGCGAGCAGTACTTC	CATRQGAGEQYF
TRBJ2-1	NA	NA	TRBV5-1	TGCGCCAGCAGCTTGGACCCCCGGAGCGGGCCTCGGAATGAGCAGTTCTTC	CASSLDPRSGPRNEQFF
TRBJ2-1	NA	NA	TRBV5-4	TGTGCCAGCAGCTTGGTAGGGGGGGGAAATGAGCAGTTCTTC	CASSLVGGGNEQFF
TRBJ2-3	NA	TRBD2	TRBV6-4	TGTGCCAGCAGAGGGACTAGCGGGAACACAGATACGCAGTATTTT	CASRGTSGNTDTQYF
TRBJ2-5	NA	NA	TRBV4-3	TGCGCCAGCAGCCAAGATTTGGTGGACTCCGGAGAGACCCAGTACTTC	CASSQDLVDSGETQYF
TRBJ2-5	NA	TRBD1	TRBV9	TGTGCCAGCAGCGTAGCTGGGACAGGGTGGCCCCCCTATGAGACCCAGTACTTC	CASSVAGTGWPPYETQYF
TRBJ2-3	NA	TRBD2	TRBV29-1	TGCAGCGTTACGGGGACTAGCGGGGGCACAGATACGCAGTATTTT	CSVTGTSGGTDTQYF
TRBJ2-5	NA	NA	TRBV7-9	TGTGCCAGCAATTTAGGGGGGGCGCAAGAGACCCAGTACTTC	CASNLGGAQETQYF
TRBJ2-7	few	NA	TRBV7-9	TGTGCCAGCAGCTTAGCATCAGGGTCCCACGAGCAGTACTTC	CASSLASGSHEQYF
TRBJ1-2	once	TRBD1	TRBV5-1	TGCGCCAGCAGCTTAGGACAGGCCGAAGGCTACACCTTC	CASSLGQAEGYTF
TRBJ2-3	NA	NA	TRBV5-4	TGTGCCAGTGAGGACACAGATACGCAGTATTTT	CASEDTDTQYF
TRBJ2-1	NA	NA	TRBV30	TGTGCCCAAGGGCGGACTAACGATAACAATGAGCAGTTCTTC	CAQGRTNDNNEQFF
TRBJ2-3	NA	TRBD2	TRBV7-2	TGTGCCAGCAGCGCCTCTAGCGGGAGGAGGTCAGATACGCAGTATTTT	CASSASSGRRSDTQYF
TRBJ2-7	NA	NA	TRBV18	TGTGCCAGCTCAAAAAGGGACTTTTCCTACGAGCAGTACTTC	CASSKRDFSYEQYF
TRBJ1-1	NA	NA	TRBV10-3	TGTGCCATCAGTGAGTCAGCCGACATCACTGAAGCTTTCTTT	CAISESADITEAFF
TRBJ2-2	NA	NA	TRBV7-3	TGTGCCAGCAGCTTACGCACCGGGGAGCTGTTTTTT	CASSLRTGELFF
TRBJ1-2	few	TRBD1	TRBV7-2	TGTGCCAGCAGCTCACAGGGGGTCCTGGGATATGGCTACACCTTC	CASSSQGVLGYGYTF
TRBJ1-5	NA	NA	TRBV19	TGTGCCAGTAGTATTCCGGGGAAAAATCAGCCCCAGCATTTT	CASSIPGKNQPQHF
TRBJ2-7	few	NA	TRBV6-6	TGTGCCAGCAGTGGTAGCGAGAAGGGCCCCTACGAGCAGTACTTC	CASSGSEKGPYEQYF
TRBJ2-1	NA	TRBD2	TRBV11-2	TGTGCCAGCAGCCTGGGACTAGCGGTTCAGAGATCCTACAATGAGCAGTTCTTC	CASSLGLAVQRSYNEQFF
TRBJ2-2	NA	NA	TRBV2	TGTGCCAGCAGTGGACTAAAGAACACCGGGGAGCTGTTTTTT	CASSGLKNTGELFF
TRBJ2-3	NA	NA	TRBV18	TGTGCCAGCTCACCTGGGCGGGGCACAGATACGCAGTATTTT	CASSPGRGTDTQYF
TRBJ1-1	NA	NA	TRBV4-2	TGTGCCAGCAGCCAACATGGCGGGAACACTGAAGCTTTCTTT	CASSQHGGNTEAFF
TRBJ2-1	NA	TRBD2	TRBV5-1	TGCGCCAGCAGCTCCGGACTAGCGGGAAGCTACAATGAGCAGTTCTTC	CASSSGLAGSYNEQFF
TRBJ2-1	NA	TRBD2	TRBV25-1	TGTGCCAGCAGTGACGGTGGGACTAGCGATCCTGAGCAGTTCTTC	CASSDGGTSDPEQFF
TRBJ2-7	NA	NA	TRBV10-3	TGTGCCATCAGTGAGTCGCAGGTGGACGAGCAGTACTTC	CAISESQVDEQYF
TRBJ2-1	NA	NA	TRBV6-5	TGTGCCAGCAGTGAGAGTATATACAATGAGCAGTTCTTC	CASSESIYNEQFF
TRBJ2-7	few	NA	TRBV28	TGTGCCAGCAGTTTGAGACAGACCTACGAGCAGTACTTC	CASSLRQTYEQYF
TRBJ2-5	NA	NA	TRBV9	TGTGCCAGCAGCGTAGTGGGGGCGCGGGAGACCCAGTACTTC	CASSVVGARETQYF
TRBJ2-5	NA	NA	TRBV6-5	TGTGCCAGCAGTCTAGACAGCACGAAGACCCAGTACTTC	CASSLDSTKTQYF
TRBJ1-2	NA	NA	TRBV25-1	TGTGCCAGCAGTGAATTAGGGGAATCTGGCTACACCTTC	CASSELGESGYTF
TRBJ2-7	NA	TRBD1	TRBV28	TGTGCCAGCAGTGACAGGGGTCCCCTTTACGAGCAGTACTTC	CASSDRGPLYEQYF
TRBJ2-3	NA	NA	TRBV29-1	TGCAGCGTGCCTGTGGGGCTAGCGACAGATACGCAGTATTTT	CSVPVGLATDTQYF
TRBJ1-2	few	NA	TRBV6-1	TGTGCCAGCAGCAGGGAAAATAACTATGGCTACACCTTC	CASSRENNYGYTF
TRBJ2-6	NA	TRBD1	TRBV6-4	TGTGCCAGCAGTGCCGGGACAGGGACTGGGGCCAACGTCCTGACTTTC	CASSAGTGTGANVLTF
TRBJ1-3	NA	TRBD1	TRBV11-2	TGTGCCAGCAGCTTACAGACAGGGGGCAGAGGAAACACCATATATTTT	CASSLQTGGRGNTIYF
TRBJ2-5	NA	NA	TRBV14	TGTGCCAGCAGCCAAGATCAGGAGGGAAGGTGGTACTTC	CASSQDQEGRWYF
TRBJ2-1	NA	NA	TRBV11-1	TGTGCCAGCAGCCCCCCTTCGGGGAGCGACTACAATGAGCAGTTCTTC	CASSPPSGSDYNEQFF
TRBJ2-3	NA	NA	TRBV5-1	TGCGCCAGCAGCCGTTCCGGGAGCTGGGGAGATACGCAGTATTTT	CASSRSGSWGDTQYF
TRBJ2-7	NA	NA	TRBV4-2	TGTGCCAGCAGCCTTACGACAGGCACCTACGAGCAGTACTTC	CASSLTTGTYEQYF
TRBJ2-1	NA	TRBD2	TRBV28	TGTGCTGTAAACCCGGGGACCTTCCTAGCGGGAGGGACCTACAATGAGCAGTTCTTC	CAVNPGTFLAGGTYNEQFF